These 20 T cell receptor beta chains came from one sample sequenced in a study of T cell repertoires in cytomegalovirus infection. MiXCR was run by TCRdb on the reads, yielding one entry per CDR3 protein. The sample has approximately 190,000 distinct CDR3 sequences; 28% are singletons. Sequencing was carried out using PBMCs. The origin of the receptors is a human donor in good health (CMV status not recorded). Some clones in this sample may be carry-over from other donors' samples.

This clonotype was counted many times. This sequence joins TRBV7-2 and TRBJ1-5; the D gene is possibly TRBD1 (6 bases). The CDR3 consists of 16 residues. Per germline, CDR1 SGHTA and CDR2 FQGNSA. Between the trimmed V and J ends, which lost 0 bases and 4 bases, there was a span of 13 bases. CDR3 region: CASSLASDSRNQPQHF. The CDR3 DNA sequence: TGTGCCAGCAGCTTAGCTTCGGACAGCCGAAATCAGCCCCAGCATTTT.

The V call is TRBV29-1, the J call TRBJ2-1, with D unclear. This CDR3 has 10 amino acids. Germline CDR1 SQVTM, CDR2 ANQGSEA. V was trimmed by 7 bases and J by 4 bases, leaving 5 bases between them. The CDR3 is CSGLYNEQFF. DNA of the CDR3: TGCAGCGGTCTATACAATGAGCAGTTCTTC.

The gene calls are TRBV5-1 and TRBJ2-3; D remains unclear. Per germline, CDR1 SGHRS and CDR2 YFSETQ. The ends were cut back, 0 bases at V and 5 bases at J, with 10 bases in the middle. This CDR3 region has 14 residues. CDR3 sequence: CASSLAADEDTQYF. Here the CDR3 DNA reads TGCGCCAGCAGCTTGGCGGCAGATGAAGATACGCAGTATTTT.

This clonotype was recorded only once. The V gene is TRBV5-1, the J gene TRBJ1-6, with D unclear. This CDR3 is 15 amino acids long. Germline CDR1 reads SGHRS; CDR2 reads YFSETQ. Trimming removed 6 bases from V and 6 bases from J, with 16 bases in between. CDR3 protein: CASNEFGDSNSPLHF. The CDR3, as DNA: TGCGCCAGCAACGAATTCGGAGATTCTAATTCACCCCTCCACTTT.

This clonotype was counted many times. As DNA, the CDR3 is TGTGCCAGCAGTTACGGTCTGACAGGGGCTTCCACTGAAGCTTTCTTT. Translated: CASSYGLTGASTEAFF. The J gene is TRBJ1-1, the V gene TRBV6-5; 8 bases align to TRBD1. The CDR3 is made up of 16 amino acids. V lost 2 bases, J lost 4 bases, and 9 bases stayed unmatched. CDR1 is MNHEY and CDR2 is SVGAGI in the germline V gene.

This clonotype came up a few times. The V call is TRBV30, the J call TRBJ2-5; TRBD1 aligns across 8 bases. The CDR3 contains 14 residues. With 3 bases clipped from V and 4 bases from J, the junction kept 7 bases outside the gene matches. Germline CDR1 and CDR2: GTSNPN and SVGIG (reference sequence). CDR3: CAWSGQGLGETQYF. The CDR3 DNA reads as TGTGCCTGGAGCGGACAGGGCTTGGGAGAGACCCAGTACTTC.

The chain uses TRBV20-1 and TRBJ1-3; 11 nucleotides align to TRBD1. Per germline, CDR1 DFQATT and CDR2 SNEGSKA (reference sequence). The CDR3 has 16 amino acids. The CDR3 nucleotides read TGCAGCGCCGGACAGGGGGCTTTGGGAGCGGGAAACACCATATATTTT. This translates into CSAGQGALGAGNTIYF.

This clonotype was recorded once. This chain joins TRBV2 and TRBJ1-1, with D tentatively TRBD1 (5 bases). V lost 7 bases, J lost 5 bases, and 11 bases lay in between. The germline V gene encodes CDR1 SNHLY and CDR2 FYNNEI. The CDR3 has 12 residues. The CDR3 DNA sequence: TGTGCCAGCACAGGGAAAAGGACTGAAGCTTTCTTT. Translated: CASTGKRTEAFF. Together with reference TRBV2 and TRBJ1-1, the CDR3 gives the full variable domain: EPEVTQTPSHQVTQMGQEVILRCVPISNHLYFYWYRQILGQKVEFLVSFYNNEISEKSEIFDDQFSVERPDGSNFTLKIRSTKLEDSAMYFCASTGKRTEAFFGQGTRLTVV.

This sequence joins TRBV3-1 and TRBJ1-1; TRBD1 matches 8 bases. The J segment lost 5 bases and the V segment lost 2 bases, leaving 7 bases of the junction unmatched. This CDR3 has 15 residues. Germline lookup yields CDR1 LGHDT and CDR2 YNNKEL (reference sequence). This chain's CDR3 is CASSQYDRGRTEAFF. CDR3 coding DNA: TGTGCCAGCAGCCAATACGACAGGGGAAGAACTGAAGCTTTCTTT. The full variable domain, rest sourced from reference TRBV3-1 and TRBJ1-1, is DTAVSQTPKYLVTQMGNDKSIKCEQNLGHDTMYWYKQDSKKFLKIMFSYNNKELIINETVPNRFSPKSPDKAHLNLHINSLELGDSAVYFCASSQYDRGRTEAFFGQGTRLTVV.

In its sample, this clonotype was seen once. The V gene is TRBV6-5, the J gene TRBJ2-7; D may be TRBD1 or TRBD2 (5 bases each). V lost 2 bases, J lost 3 bases, and 11 bases lay in between. The germline CDR1 and CDR2 sequences are MNHEY and SVGAGI. CDR3 length: 14 residues. DNA of the CDR3: TGTGCCAGCAGTTACGAGGGGATAGGCTACGAGCAGTACTTC. Translating it yields CASSYEGIGYEQYF.

As concerns this clonotype: Given a much more abundant clone one base away, this may be a read error. This sequence joins TRBV7-6 and TRBJ2-3; no clear D. The V end lost 5 bases, the J end lost 5 bases, and 14 bases lay between the germline ends. The V gene's germline CDR1 is SGHVS and CDR2 FNYEAQ. The CDR3 spans 14 residues. Here the CDR3 reads CASSPRVALDTQYF. The CDR3 region has the DNA TGTGCCAGCAGCCCCCGGGTGGCATTAGATACGCAGTATTTT.

This clonotype appeared a few times. V usage is TRBV29-1 and J usage is TRBJ1-1; perhaps TRBD1 as D (6 bases). V gave up 6 bases and J gave up 3 bases, with 20 bases separating them. The CDR3 extends over 15 amino acids. CDR1 is SQVTM, CDR2 ANQGSEA, per germline. The CDR3 nucleotides are TGCAGCGTGAGGGACACCGGAGGATCAGACACTGAAGCTTTCTTT. Its protein is CSVRDTGGSDTEAFF.

CDR3 loop: CASSSVAGSLNTGELFF. For the CDR3, the DNA is TGTGCCAGCAGCTCAGTGGCGGGTTCCCTTAACACCGGGGAGCTGTTTTTT. This chain connects TRBV7-3 to TRBJ2-2, with a weak D call TRBD2 (5 bases). The CDR3 spans 17 residues. Germline V gives CDR1 SGHTA, CDR2 FQGTGA. Trimming left V 4 bases short and J 2 bases short, with 17 bases between.

This clonotype was recorded a few times. The chain joins TRBV7-2 to TRBJ1-2; D may be TRBD1 (5 bases). The length of the CDR3 is 15 residues. Trimming cost V 4 bases and J 2 bases, with 14 bases left between them. CDR1 and CDR2 from the germline V gene are SGHTA and FQGNSA. The CDR3 loop reads CASSSGASPNYGYTF. DNA of the CDR3: TGTGCCAGCAGCTCCGGGGCGAGCCCAAACTATGGCTACACCTTC.

V gene TRBV27 combines with J gene TRBJ1-1; D may be TRBD1 (5 bases). Trimming cost V 3 bases and J 11 bases, with 13 bases left between them. The CDR3 is 12 amino acids. Germline V gene lookup returns CDR1 MNHEY and CDR2 SMNVEV (reference sequence). The CDR3 loop is CASSFRLGEAFF. The CDR3 nucleotides are TGTGCCAGCAGTTTTCGGTTAGGGGAGGCTTTCTTT.

V gene TRBV28 combines with J gene TRBJ2-3; D not resolved. V was clipped by 6 bases and J by 1 base, with 8 bases between them. This CDR3 is built from 13 residues. The V gene's germline CDR1 is MDHEN and CDR2 SYDVKM. Here the CDR3 DNA reads TGTGCCAGCAGGCTTAGGGGCACAGATACGCAGTATTTT. This gives the protein CASRLRGTDTQYF.

The chain links TRBV29-1 to TRBJ1-2; 12 bases are a match to TRBD1. CDR1 SQVTM and CDR2 ANQGSEA come from the germline V gene. The CDR3 is 13 amino acids. With V trimmed by 6 bases and J by 8 bases, 7 bases remained unmatched. The CDR3 reads CSVMGQGARGYTF. The DNA for the CDR3 is TGCAGCGTGATGGGACAGGGGGCAAGGGGCTACACCTTC.

The chain joins TRBV7-9 to TRBJ2-5; D not certain. The CDR3 totals 15 residues. Germline-derived CDR1 and CDR2 are SEHNR and FQNEAQ (reference sequence). With 3 bases removed from V and 1 base from J, the gap between germline ends came to 12 bases. The CDR3 sequence: CASSLVGDPQETQYF. The CDR3 DNA reads TGTGCCAGCAGCTTGGTCGGTGACCCCCAAGAGACCCAGTACTTC.

This clonotype has more than one count but fewer than ten. The chain joins TRBV5-4 to TRBJ2-5, with D possibly being TRBD1 (6 bases). The V gene lost 4 bases and the J gene lost 5 bases, with 18 bases spanning the gap. The CDR3 covers 15 residues. Germline loops: CDR1 SGHNT, CDR2 YYREEE (reference sequence). In DNA, the CDR3 is TGTGCCAGCAGCCGAGGGACAACGCCTTCGGAGACCCAGTACTTC. As protein: CASSRGTTPSETQYF.

In its sample, this clonotype was seen many times. The chain employs TRBV7-2 and TRBJ1-1, with 8 bases fitting TRBD1. CDR1 is SGHTA and CDR2 is FQGNSA in the germline V gene. This CDR3 has 14 amino acids. The junction had 1 base not matched to a gene; V was cut back by 4 bases and J by 0 bases. The CDR3, as DNA: TGTGCCAGCAGCTCGGACAGGGTGAACACTGAAGCTTTCTTT. It yields the protein CASSSDRVNTEAFF.